This T cell receptor (beta chain) came from a study of cytomegalovirus exposure and HLA in healthy donors. In the study overall: Tens of millions of unique TCR sequences came from HLA-typed donors in an early release.

The length of the CDR3 is 13 residues. The V gene's germline CDR1 is SSHAT and CDR2 FNYEAQ (reference sequence). V gave up 4 bases and J gave up 10 bases; unmatched junction bases: 6. A note on this clone: Antigen unknown.

Donors had nominal health at sampling but likely had unrecorded immune exposures. Findings and limits, study-wide: A link between a missense DCLRE1C variant and TCR beta V- and J-gene trimming emerged from a later analysis. An analysis done earlier found most TCR beta V segments productive about 87% or about 30% of the time.

Vbeta (60) and Jbeta (13) primers were used in the PCR. Here immunoSEQ multiplex PCR was the method, and the copy in TCRdb shows in-frame clones only, minus some. The table has roughly 130,000 clones, more than 8% seen once. Sequenced input: PBMCs. The chain combines TRBV7-7 with TRBJ2-5; 10 bases match TRBD1. This sequence originates from a man aged 35 to 55 in good health and CMV-seronegative. CDR3 in amino acids: CASSSGTGAVQYF. As DNA, the CDR3 is TGTGCCAGCAGCTCCGGGACAGGGGCAGTCCAGTACTTC. The whole variable domain, remainder taken from reference TRBV7-7 and TRBJ2-5, is GAGVSQSPRYKVTKRGQDVTLRCDPISSHATLYWYQQALGQGPEFLTYFNYEAQPDKSGLPSDRFSAERPEGSISTLTIQRTEQRDSAMYRCASSSGTGAVQYFGPGTRLLVL.